This T cell receptor beta chain stems from a study of T cells in Graves' hyperthyroidism and ophthalmopathy. The study excluded patients with uncontrolled infection, other autoimmune disease, pregnancy or lactation. As concerns this clonotype: An end of the junction differs from the germline gene, which may be a read error.

Amplification targeted TCR beta CDR3 regions from RNA transcripts. HTBI primers were used for first-round RT-PCR of the TCR CDR3. Each CDR3 protein is one row after TCRdb ran MiXCR on the multiplex PCR reads. The table records hundreds of thousands of distinct CDR3 sequences, 14% to 15% of them present only once. Sequencing was performed on blood. The TCR originated in a woman aged 35 to 49 with Graves' ophthalmopathy.

As DNA, the CDR3 is TGTGCCAGCAGCCCCGACAGGGCCATGAGAAACGAGCAGAACTTC. It codes for CASSPDRAMRNEQNF. The rearrangement uses TRBV28 and TRBJ2-7; 7 positions agree with TRBD1. Germline-derived CDR1 and CDR2 are MDHEN and SYDVKM. This CDR3 is built from 15 residues.